This is a list of T cell receptor beta chains from one sample in a study of shared clonotypes between healthy human individuals. The data were produced by immunoSEQ multiplex PCR, yet TCRdb's version contains in-frame clones alone and is incomplete. This sample yields under 1 million clones, of which over 90% are seen a single time; less than 25% belongs to the top ten. Sequencing input: naive CD8+ T cells sorted from blood. The origin of the receptors is a man aged 25-45 years in good health. Both conserved end residues are part of each CDR3. D genes are given only for firm matches. Size is stated for part of the rows, as once, few or many counts, or as a class when the clone is expanded.

DNA	CDR3	V	J	D	size
TGTGCCAGCAGCTCGGGTCCTGTTAACTATGGCTACACCTTC	CASSSGPVNYGYTF	TRBV5-6	TRBJ1-2	NA	NA
TGCGCCAGCAGCTTGGGGACAGGGAGTGAAAAACTGTTTTTT	CASSLGTGSEKLFF	TRBV5-1	TRBJ1-4	TRBD1	NA
TGTGCCAGCAGCCACCGAGTTGGGCAGGGGAGCGGGTACAATGAGCAGTTCTTC	CASSHRVGQGSGYNEQFF	TRBV14	TRBJ2-1	NA	NA
TGTGCCAGCAGCGCCAGTGCGGGGAGGGACAGGGAGACCCAGTACTTC	CASSASAGRDRETQYF	TRBV11-2	TRBJ2-5	NA	NA
TGTGCCATCAGCCCTGGGAGGGGCGGAAACAATGAGCAGTTCTTC	CAISPGRGGNNEQFF	TRBV10-3	TRBJ2-1	TRBD2	NA
TGTGCCAGCAGCTTACAACAGGGCTCTGGAAACACCATATATTTT	CASSLQQGSGNTIYF	TRBV13	TRBJ1-3	NA	NA
TGTGCCAGTCTAGCGGGAGGTGTATTAGGGCAGTTCTTC	CASLAGGVLGQFF	TRBV5-6	TRBJ2-1	TRBD2	NA
TGCAGCGCGGAGGGTATTGGGGACAGTCCCTACGAGCAGTACTTC	CSAEGIGDSPYEQYF	TRBV29-1	TRBJ2-7	NA	NA
TGCACCAGCAGCCTTCTAGCGGGGATCAATGAGCAGTTCTTC	CTSSLLAGINEQFF	TRBV1	TRBJ2-1	NA	NA
TGCGCCAGCAGCCTAGGCAGGGGTCCCTACGAGCAGTACTTC	CASSLGRGPYEQYF	TRBV4-3	TRBJ2-7	NA	NA
TGTGCCAGCAGCTTGACAGGGGAGGGTTACAATGAGCAGTTCTTC	CASSLTGEGYNEQFF	TRBV5-5	TRBJ2-1	NA	NA
TGTGCCAGCAGTGAAGGACTAGCGGGGTACAATGAGCAGTTCTTC	CASSEGLAGYNEQFF	TRBV2	TRBJ2-1	TRBD2	NA
TGTGTCAGCAGTTATAGCGGCTCCGAGCAGTTCTTC	CVSSYSGSEQFF	TRBV11-3	TRBJ2-1	NA	NA
TGTGCCAGCAGTTCGTATGTGAGGGAGACCCAGTACTTC	CASSSYVRETQYF	TRBV28	TRBJ2-5	NA	NA
TGCAGCGTTGCTCGGGGTGAGAACACTGAAGCTTTCTTT	CSVARGENTEAFF	TRBV29-1	TRBJ1-1	NA	once
TGTGCCAGCAGTCCGGGACTAGCCGGGGATACGCAGTATTTT	CASSPGLAGDTQYF	TRBV27	TRBJ2-3	TRBD2	NA
TGCAGCGTTGAACGGGAGGTCCCCGGGGAGCTGTTTTTT	CSVEREVPGELFF	TRBV29-1	TRBJ2-2	TRBD2	NA
TGCAGCGTTGGCACTAGGTCCGGGGAGCTGTTTTTT	CSVGTRSGELFF	TRBV29-1	TRBJ2-2	NA	few
TGCGCCAGCAGCTTGTTTTTAGCGGGAGTATCTGGTGACGGCAATGAGCAGTTCTTC	CASSLFLAGVSGDGNEQFF	TRBV5-1	TRBJ2-1	TRBD2	NA
TGCGCCAGCAGCTCATCTGAGTACCAAGAGACCCAGTACTTC	CASSSSEYQETQYF	TRBV5-1	TRBJ2-5	NA	NA
TGCAGCGTCCGACTAGCGGGAGAGGAATCCTACGAGCAGTACTTC	CSVRLAGEESYEQYF	TRBV29-1	TRBJ2-7	TRBD2	NA
TGCAGCGTTGTCGGTGGGACCGGCGAAAAACTGTTTTTT	CSVVGGTGEKLFF	TRBV29-1	TRBJ1-4	NA	NA
TGTGCCAGCAGCTTAGGAGCGGGAGGGGATCAGCCCCAGCATTTT	CASSLGAGGDQPQHF	TRBV7-9	TRBJ1-5	NA	NA
TGTGCCAGCAGTTACTCCCGACAGAGTGACACTGAAGCTTTCTTT	CASSYSRQSDTEAFF	TRBV6-6	TRBJ1-1	NA	NA
TGTGCCAGCAGCTTGGGACTAGCGGTTTACTCTGGGGCCAACGTCCTGACTTTC	CASSLGLAVYSGANVLTF	TRBV5-4	TRBJ2-6	TRBD2	NA
TGTGCCAGCTCCCTGGGACAGTGGATAGCGACTAATGAAAAACTGTTTTTT	CASSLGQWIATNEKLFF	TRBV18	TRBJ1-4	TRBD1	NA
TGTGCCAGCAGAGGGAGGGGCGGGGAGCTGTTTTTT	CASRGRGGELFF	TRBV9	TRBJ2-2	TRBD2	NA
TGTGCCAGCAGCTCATCGTATGGAAACACCATATATTTT	CASSSSYGNTIYF	TRBV11-2	TRBJ1-3	NA	once
TGTGCCAGCAGTTCGGGACTAGTCGGCTCCAGCTCCTACGAGCAGTACTTC	CASSSGLVGSSSYEQYF	TRBV28	TRBJ2-7	TRBD2	NA
TGTGCCAGCTCACCACCGGGCGGGACAGTCCTCTCCTACGAGCAGTACTTC	CASSPPGGTVLSYEQYF	TRBV18	TRBJ2-7	NA	NA
TGTGCCAGCAGCTTAATCGTTACAGTTACAGATACGCAGTATTTT	CASSLIVTVTDTQYF	TRBV7-6	TRBJ2-3	NA	once
TGTGCCAGCAGCTTGGCAGGGACAGGGTTGGCCAATGAGCAGTTCTTC	CASSLAGTGLANEQFF	TRBV5-6	TRBJ2-1	TRBD1	NA
TGTGCCAGCAGCTTGGAGCGAAATGAGCAGTTCTTC	CASSLERNEQFF	TRBV5-4	TRBJ2-1	NA	NA
TGTGCCAGCAGCTTCGGGACAGGTGGCAATCAGCCCCAGCATTTT	CASSFGTGGNQPQHF	TRBV5-5	TRBJ1-5	TRBD1	NA
TGCAGCGTGATCGGACAGGGTCAACACGAGCAGTACTTC	CSVIGQGQHEQYF	TRBV29-1	TRBJ2-7	TRBD1	once
TGTGCCAGCAGCCCCCGGACAGGGGAGAACACTGAAGCTTTCTTT	CASSPRTGENTEAFF	TRBV7-2	TRBJ1-1	TRBD1	few
TGTGCCATCCGCGAAGCGGAGGCAAGCGGGGAGCTGTTTTTT	CAIREAEASGELFF	TRBV7-9	TRBJ2-2	NA	NA
TGCGCCAGCAGCTTGTCTGCACAGGGAGGGGTCTACGAGCAGTACTTC	CASSLSAQGGVYEQYF	TRBV5-1	TRBJ2-7	NA	many
TGTGCCAGCAGATCTAGCGTTCCCTCCTACGAGCAGTACTTC	CASRSSVPSYEQYF	TRBV7-9	TRBJ2-7	NA	NA
TGTGCCAGCAGTGAATTTAAGGAATACACCTTC	CASSEFKEYTF	TRBV25-1	TRBJ1-2	NA	few
TGTGCCAGCAGCCCTGCTAAGTCGGGTTTCAATGAGCAGTTCTTC	CASSPAKSGFNEQFF	TRBV11-3	TRBJ2-1	NA	NA
TGTGCCTCTAAGGACAAAATGAACACTGAAGCTTTCTTT	CASKDKMNTEAFF	TRBV19	TRBJ1-1	NA	once
TGTGCCTGGAGTGTACCCACCCTAGACAGTTTGAACACTGAAGCTTTCTTT	CAWSVPTLDSLNTEAFF	TRBV30	TRBJ1-1	NA	NA
TGTGCCAGCAGCGTAGTAGGTTACAGGGAGGACACTGAAGCTTTCTTT	CASSVVGYREDTEAFF	TRBV9	TRBJ1-1	NA	NA
TGTGCCAGCAGTGATGGAACTAGCGGGAGTGGCGGGGAGCTGTTTTTT	CASSDGTSGSGGELFF	TRBV2	TRBJ2-2	TRBD2	NA